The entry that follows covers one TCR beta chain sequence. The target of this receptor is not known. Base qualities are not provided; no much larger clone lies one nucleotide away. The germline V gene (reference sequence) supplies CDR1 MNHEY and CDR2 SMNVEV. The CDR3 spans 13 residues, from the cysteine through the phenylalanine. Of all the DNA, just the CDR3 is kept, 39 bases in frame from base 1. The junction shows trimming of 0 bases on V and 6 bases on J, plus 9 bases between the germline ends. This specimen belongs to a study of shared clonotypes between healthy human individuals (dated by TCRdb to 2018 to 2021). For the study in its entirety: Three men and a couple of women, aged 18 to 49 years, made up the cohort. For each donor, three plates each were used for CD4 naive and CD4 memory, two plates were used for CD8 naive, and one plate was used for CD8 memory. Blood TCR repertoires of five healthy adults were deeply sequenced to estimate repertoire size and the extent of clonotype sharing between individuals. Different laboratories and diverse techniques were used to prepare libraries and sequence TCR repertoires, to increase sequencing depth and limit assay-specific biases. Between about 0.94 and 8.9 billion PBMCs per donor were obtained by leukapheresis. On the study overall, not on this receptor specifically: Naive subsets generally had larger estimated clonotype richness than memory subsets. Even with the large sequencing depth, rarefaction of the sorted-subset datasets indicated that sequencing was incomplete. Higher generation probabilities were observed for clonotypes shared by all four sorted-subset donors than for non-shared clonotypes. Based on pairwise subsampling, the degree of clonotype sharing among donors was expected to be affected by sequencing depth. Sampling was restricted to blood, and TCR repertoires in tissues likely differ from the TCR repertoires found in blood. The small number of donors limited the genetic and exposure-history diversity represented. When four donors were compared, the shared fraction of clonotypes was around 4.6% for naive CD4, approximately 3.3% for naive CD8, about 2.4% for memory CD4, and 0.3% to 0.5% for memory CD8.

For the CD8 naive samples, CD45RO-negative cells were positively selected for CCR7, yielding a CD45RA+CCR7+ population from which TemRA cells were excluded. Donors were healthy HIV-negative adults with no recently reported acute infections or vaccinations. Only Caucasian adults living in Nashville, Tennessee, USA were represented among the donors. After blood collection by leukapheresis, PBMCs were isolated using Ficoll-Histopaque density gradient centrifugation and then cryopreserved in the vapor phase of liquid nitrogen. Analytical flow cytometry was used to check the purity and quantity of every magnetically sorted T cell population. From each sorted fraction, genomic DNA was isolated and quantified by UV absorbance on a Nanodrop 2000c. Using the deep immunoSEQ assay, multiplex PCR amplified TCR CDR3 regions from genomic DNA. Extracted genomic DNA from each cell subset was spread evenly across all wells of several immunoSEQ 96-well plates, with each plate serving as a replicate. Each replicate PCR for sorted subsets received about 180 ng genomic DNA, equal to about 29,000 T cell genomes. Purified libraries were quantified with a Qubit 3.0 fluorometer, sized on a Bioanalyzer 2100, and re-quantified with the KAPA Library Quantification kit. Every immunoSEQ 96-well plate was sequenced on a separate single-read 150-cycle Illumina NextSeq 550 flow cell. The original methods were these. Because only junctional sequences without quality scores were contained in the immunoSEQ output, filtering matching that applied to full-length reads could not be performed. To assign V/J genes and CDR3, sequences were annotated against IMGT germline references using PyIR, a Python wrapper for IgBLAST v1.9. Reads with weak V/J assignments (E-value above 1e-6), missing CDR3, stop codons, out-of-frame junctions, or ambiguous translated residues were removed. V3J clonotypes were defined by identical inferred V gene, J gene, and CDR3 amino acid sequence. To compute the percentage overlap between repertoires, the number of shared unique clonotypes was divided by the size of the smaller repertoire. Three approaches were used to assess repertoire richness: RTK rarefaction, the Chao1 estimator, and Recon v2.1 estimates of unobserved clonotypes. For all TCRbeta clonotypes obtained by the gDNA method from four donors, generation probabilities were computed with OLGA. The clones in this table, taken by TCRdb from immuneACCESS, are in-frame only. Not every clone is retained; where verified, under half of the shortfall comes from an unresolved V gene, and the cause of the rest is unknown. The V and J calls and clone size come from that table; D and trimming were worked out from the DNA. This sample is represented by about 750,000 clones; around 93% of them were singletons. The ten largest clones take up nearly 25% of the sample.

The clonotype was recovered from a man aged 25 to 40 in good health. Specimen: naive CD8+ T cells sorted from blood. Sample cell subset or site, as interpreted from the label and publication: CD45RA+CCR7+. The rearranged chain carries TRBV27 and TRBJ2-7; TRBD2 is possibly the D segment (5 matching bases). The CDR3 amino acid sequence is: CASSLSRTLEQYF. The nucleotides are TGTGCCAGCAGTTTATCGAGGACTCTCGAGCAGTACTTC.